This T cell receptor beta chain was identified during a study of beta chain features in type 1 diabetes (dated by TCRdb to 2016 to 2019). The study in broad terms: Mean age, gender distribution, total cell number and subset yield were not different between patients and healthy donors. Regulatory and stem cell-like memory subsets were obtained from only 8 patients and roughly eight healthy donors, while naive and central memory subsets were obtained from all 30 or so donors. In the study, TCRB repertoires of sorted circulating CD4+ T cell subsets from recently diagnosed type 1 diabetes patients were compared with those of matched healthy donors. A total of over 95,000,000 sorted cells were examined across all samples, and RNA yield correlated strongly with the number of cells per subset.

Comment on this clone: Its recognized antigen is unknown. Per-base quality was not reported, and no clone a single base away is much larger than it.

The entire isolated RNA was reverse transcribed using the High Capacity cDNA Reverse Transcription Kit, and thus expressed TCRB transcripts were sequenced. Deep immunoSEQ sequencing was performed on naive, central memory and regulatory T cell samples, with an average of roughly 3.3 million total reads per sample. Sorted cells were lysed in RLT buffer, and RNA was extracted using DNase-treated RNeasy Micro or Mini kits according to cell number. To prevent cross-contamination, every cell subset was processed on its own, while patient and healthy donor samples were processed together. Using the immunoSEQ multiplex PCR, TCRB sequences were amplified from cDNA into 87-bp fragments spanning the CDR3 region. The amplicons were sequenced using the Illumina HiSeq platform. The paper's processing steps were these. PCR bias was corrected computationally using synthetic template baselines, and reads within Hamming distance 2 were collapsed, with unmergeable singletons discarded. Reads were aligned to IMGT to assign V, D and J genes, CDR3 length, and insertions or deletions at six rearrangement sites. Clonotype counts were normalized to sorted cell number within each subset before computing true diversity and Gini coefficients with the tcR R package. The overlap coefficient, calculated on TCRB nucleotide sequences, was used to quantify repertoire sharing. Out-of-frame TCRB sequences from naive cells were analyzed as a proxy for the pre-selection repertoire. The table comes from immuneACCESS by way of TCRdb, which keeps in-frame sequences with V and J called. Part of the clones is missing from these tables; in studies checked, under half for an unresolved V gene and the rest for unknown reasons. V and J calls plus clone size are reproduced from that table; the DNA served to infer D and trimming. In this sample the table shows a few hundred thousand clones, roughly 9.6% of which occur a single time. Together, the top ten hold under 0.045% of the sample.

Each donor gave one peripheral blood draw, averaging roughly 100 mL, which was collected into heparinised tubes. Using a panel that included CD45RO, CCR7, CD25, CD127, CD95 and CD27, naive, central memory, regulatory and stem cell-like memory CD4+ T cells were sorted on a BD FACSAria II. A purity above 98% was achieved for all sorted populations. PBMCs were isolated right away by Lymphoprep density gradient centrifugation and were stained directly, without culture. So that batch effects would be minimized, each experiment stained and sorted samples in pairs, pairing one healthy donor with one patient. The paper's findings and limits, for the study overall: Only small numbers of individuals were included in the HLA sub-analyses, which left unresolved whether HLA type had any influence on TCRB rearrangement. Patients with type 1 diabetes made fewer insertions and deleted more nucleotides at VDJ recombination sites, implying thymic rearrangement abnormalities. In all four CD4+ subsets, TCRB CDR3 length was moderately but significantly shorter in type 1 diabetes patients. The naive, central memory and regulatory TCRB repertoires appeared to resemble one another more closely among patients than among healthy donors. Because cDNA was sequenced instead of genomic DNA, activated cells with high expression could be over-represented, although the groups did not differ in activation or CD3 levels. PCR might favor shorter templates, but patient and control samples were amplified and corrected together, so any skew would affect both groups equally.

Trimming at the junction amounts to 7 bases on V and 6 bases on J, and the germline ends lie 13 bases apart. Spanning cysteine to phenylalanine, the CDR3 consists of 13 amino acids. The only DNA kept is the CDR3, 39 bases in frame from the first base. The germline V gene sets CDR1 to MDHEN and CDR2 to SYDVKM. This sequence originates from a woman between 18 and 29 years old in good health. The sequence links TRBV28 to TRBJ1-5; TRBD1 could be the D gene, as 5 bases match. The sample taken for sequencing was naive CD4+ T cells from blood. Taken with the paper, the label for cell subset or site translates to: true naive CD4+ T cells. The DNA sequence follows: TGTGCCAGCATTGGGGGGGGGACTCAGCCCCAGCATTTT. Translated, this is CASIGGGTQPQHF.